The TCR beta chain described here comes from a study of T cell responses to AZD1222 COVID-19 vaccine. Study results and limitations: Baseline seropositives among AZD1222 recipients totaled only 6 or 7. Without day 14 samples, only post-peak T cell repertoires were studied. Researchers report vaccine-associated CD4 TCRs spanning spike, with dominance at 160-218 and 743-854. Clonal diversity was possibly underestimated, and white British individuals and females predominated among donors.

The CDR3 length is 14 residues. Trimming shortened V by 3 bases and J by 3 bases, and 10 bases separated the two germline ends. CDR1 is SGHAT, CDR2 FQNNGV, per germline. TCRdb's copy holds only in-frame clones and misses some; the assay was immunoSEQ multiplex PCR. The data contain about 120,000 clones, roughly nine tenths of them seen just once; the ten biggest clones take up roughly 4.5%. In the case of this clone: No antigen is known for it.

This sequence was found in an adult in good health. The V gene is TRBV11-2, the J gene TRBJ2-3; no firm D call. The sample here was peripheral blood, taken on day 0 of AZD1222 vaccination. The CDR3 loop reads CASSFVLVTDTQYF. CDR3 DNA: TGTGCCAGCAGCTTCGTTCTGGTGACAGATACGCAGTATTTT.